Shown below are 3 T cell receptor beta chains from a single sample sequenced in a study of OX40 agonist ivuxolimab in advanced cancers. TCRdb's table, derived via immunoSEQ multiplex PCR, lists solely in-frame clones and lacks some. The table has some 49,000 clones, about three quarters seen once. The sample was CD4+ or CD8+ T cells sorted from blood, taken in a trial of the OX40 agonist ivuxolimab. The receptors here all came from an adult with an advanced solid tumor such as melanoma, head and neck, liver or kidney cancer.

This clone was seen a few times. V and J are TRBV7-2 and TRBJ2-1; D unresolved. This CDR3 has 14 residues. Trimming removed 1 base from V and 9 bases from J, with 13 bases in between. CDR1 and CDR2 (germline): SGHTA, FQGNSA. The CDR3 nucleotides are TGTGCCAGCAGCTTAGTCACTGATCTGGGTGAGCAGTTCTTC. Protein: CASSLVTDLGEQFF. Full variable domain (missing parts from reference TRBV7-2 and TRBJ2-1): GAGVSQSPSNKVTEKGKDVELRCDPISGHTALYWYRQSLGQGLEFLIYFQGNSAPDKSGLPSDRFSAERTGGSVSTLTIQRTQQEDSAVYLCASSLVTDLGEQFFGPGTRLTVL.

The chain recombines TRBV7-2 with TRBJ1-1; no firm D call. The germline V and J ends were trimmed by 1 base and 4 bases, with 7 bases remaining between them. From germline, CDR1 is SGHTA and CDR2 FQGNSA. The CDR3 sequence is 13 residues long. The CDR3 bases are TGTGCCAGCAGCTTAGACGGAGGCACTGAAGCTTTCTTT. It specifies CASSLDGGTEAFF.

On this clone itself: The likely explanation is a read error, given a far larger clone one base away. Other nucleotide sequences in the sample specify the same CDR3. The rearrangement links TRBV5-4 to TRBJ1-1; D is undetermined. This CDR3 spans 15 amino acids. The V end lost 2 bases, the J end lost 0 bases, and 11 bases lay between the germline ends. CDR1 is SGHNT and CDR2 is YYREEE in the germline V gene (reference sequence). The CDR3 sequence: CASSFVSGLNTEAFF. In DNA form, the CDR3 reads TGTGCCAGCAGCTTTGTGTCTGGGTTGAACACTGAAGCTTTCTTT.